These 4 T cell receptor beta chains came from one sample sequenced in a study of CD8 T cells in ankylosing spondylitis. MiXCR was run by TCRdb on the 5' RACE reads, yielding one entry per CDR3 protein. The sample records roughly 64,000 distinct CDR3 sequences, about 6% being singletons. Sequencing was performed on synovial fluid, either unsorted or a sorted T cell fraction (not recorded which). Source of these receptors: a male donor with ankylosing spondylitis.

This clonotype appeared many times. The J gene is TRBJ1-1, the V gene TRBV30; D gene unclear. Germline-derived CDR1 and CDR2 are GTSNPN and SVGIG (reference sequence). The length of the CDR3 is 11 residues. V was pared by 2 bases and J by 6 bases, with 7 bases between. CDR3 nucleotide sequence: TGTGCCTGGAGTAGGGCTGCTGAAGCTTTCTTT. It translates to CAWSRAAEAFF.

This clonotype was found many times. The chain is built from TRBV11-2 and TRBJ2-1, with D possibly matching TRBD1 (6 bases). CDR1 is SGHAT, CDR2 FQNNGV, per germline. CDR3 length: 15 amino acids. V lost 4 bases and J lost 7, with 17 bases in between. CDR3 nucleotide sequence: TGTGCCAGCAGCTCCCCTACAGGGTACGCGAATGAGCAGTTCTTC. This encodes CASSSPTGYANEQFF.

This clonotype came up many times. The V gene is TRBV18, the J gene TRBJ2-5, with D possibly being TRBD1 (5 bases). CDR1 and CDR2 from the germline V gene are KGHSH and LQKENI. The CDR3 length is 18 residues. V gave up 0 bases and J gave up 3 bases, with 20 bases separating them. The CDR3 is CASSPPRGSTSAEETQYF. CDR3 bases: TGTGCCAGCTCACCACCAAGGGGCTCGACAAGCGCAGAAGAGACCCAGTACTTC.

The chain has TRBV14 and TRBJ2-3; no clear D. Germline assignment: CDR1 SGHDN and CDR2 FVKESK. V was cut by 6 bases and J by 0 bases, with 13 bases left in between. The CDR3 has 15 amino acids. CDR3 amino acids: CASRAVVNSTDTQYF. As DNA, the CDR3 is TGTGCCAGCAGAGCCGTAGTGAACAGCACAGATACGCAGTATTTT.